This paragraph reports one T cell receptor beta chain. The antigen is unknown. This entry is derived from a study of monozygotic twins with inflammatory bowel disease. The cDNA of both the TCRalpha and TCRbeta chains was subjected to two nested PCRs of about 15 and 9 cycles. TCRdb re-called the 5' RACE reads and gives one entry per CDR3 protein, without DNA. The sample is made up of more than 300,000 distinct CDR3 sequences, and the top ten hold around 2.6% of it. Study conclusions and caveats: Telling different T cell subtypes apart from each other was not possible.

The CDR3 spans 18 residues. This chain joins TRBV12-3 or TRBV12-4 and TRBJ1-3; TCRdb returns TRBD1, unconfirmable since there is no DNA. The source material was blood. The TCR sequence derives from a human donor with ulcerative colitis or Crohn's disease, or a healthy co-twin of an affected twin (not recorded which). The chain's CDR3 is CASPPGGFQPRPGNTIYF.